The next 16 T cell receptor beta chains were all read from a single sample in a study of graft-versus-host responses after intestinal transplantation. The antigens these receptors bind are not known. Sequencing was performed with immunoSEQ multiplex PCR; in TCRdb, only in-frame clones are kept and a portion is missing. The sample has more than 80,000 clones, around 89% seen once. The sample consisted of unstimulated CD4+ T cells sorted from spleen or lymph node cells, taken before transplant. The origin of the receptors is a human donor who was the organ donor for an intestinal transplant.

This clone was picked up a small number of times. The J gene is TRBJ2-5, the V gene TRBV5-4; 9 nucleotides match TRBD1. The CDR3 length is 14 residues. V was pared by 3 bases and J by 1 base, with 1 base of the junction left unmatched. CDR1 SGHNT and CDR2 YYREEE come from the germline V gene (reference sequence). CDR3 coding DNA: TGTGCCAGCAGCTGGACAGGGGCCCAAGAGACCCAGTACTTC. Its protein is CASSWTGAQETQYF.

The CDR3 reads CATRDRVRLGYEQYF. In nucleotides, the CDR3 is TGCGCCACCCGGGACAGGGTGAGATTAGGGTACGAGCAGTACTTC. The chain joins TRBV10-2 to TRBJ2-7; TRBD1 matches at 9 bases. The length of the CDR3 is 15 residues. The trim removed 10 bases at V and 4 bases at J, leaving 14 bases unmatched. Germline V gene data show CDR1 as WSHSY and CDR2 as SAAADI.

The CDR3 DNA is TGTGCCAGCTCAGAAACTTTACAGGGAACTAACTATGGCTACACCTTC. As protein: CASSETLQGTNYGYTF. This chain joins TRBV18 and TRBJ1-2; perhaps TRBD1 as D (6 bases). CDR3 length equals 16 residues. Germline V CDR1 and CDR2: KGHSH, LQKENI. V dropped 5 bases and J dropped 0 bases, with 16 bases sitting between them.

The CDR3 sequence is CASSRPRQGSTDTQYF. CDR3 nucleotides: TGTGCCAGCTCACGTCCGAGACAGGGCAGCACAGATACGCAGTATTTT. The chain combines TRBV18 with TRBJ2-3, with 7 positions matching TRBD1. The length of the CDR3 is 16 residues. The trim removed 4 bases at V and 0 bases at J, leaving 7 bases unmatched. The germline gives CDR1 KGHSH, CDR2 LQKENI.

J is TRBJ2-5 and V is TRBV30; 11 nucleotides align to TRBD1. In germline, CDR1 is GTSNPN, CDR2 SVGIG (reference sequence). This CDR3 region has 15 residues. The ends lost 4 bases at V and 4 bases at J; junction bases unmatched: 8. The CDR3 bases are TGTGCCTGGACGGAGGGGACAGGGGGTCCAGAGACCCAGTACTTC. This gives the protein CAWTEGTGGPETQYF.

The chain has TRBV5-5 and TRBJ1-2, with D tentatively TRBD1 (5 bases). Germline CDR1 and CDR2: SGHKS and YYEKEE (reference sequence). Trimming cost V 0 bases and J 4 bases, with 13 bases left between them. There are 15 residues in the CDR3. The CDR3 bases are TGTGCCAGCAGCTTGGAGCCCCGGGGGGGCTATGGCTACACCTTC. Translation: CASSLEPRGGYGYTF.

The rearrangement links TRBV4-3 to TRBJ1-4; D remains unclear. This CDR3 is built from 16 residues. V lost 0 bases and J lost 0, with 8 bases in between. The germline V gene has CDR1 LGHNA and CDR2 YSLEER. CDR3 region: CASSQERTATNEKLFF. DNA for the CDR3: TGCGCCAGCAGCCAAGAAAGGACTGCAACTAATGAAAAACTGTTTTTT.

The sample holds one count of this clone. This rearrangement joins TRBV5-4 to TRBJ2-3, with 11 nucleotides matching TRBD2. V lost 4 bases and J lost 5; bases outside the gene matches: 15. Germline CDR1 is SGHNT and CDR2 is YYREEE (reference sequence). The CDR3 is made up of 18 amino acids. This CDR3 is CASSPLAGGLKPKDTQYF. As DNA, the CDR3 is TGTGCCAGCAGCCCCCTAGCGGGGGGTCTCAAGCCGAAAGATACGCAGTATTTT.

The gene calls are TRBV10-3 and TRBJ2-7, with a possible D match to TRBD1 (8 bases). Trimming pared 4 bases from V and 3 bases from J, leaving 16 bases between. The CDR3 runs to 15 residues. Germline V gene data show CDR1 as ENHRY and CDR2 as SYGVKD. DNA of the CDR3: TGTGCCATCAGTGCAGGGGGCGCGGGGGTCTACGAGCAGTACTTC. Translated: CAISAGGAGVYEQYF.

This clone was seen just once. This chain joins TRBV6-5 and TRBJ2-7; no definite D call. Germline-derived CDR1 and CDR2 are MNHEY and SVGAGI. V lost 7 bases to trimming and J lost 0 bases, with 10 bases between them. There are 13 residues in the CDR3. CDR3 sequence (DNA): TGTGCCAGCAAGAACTCGGGCTCCTACGAGCAGTACTTC. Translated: CASKNSGSYEQYF.

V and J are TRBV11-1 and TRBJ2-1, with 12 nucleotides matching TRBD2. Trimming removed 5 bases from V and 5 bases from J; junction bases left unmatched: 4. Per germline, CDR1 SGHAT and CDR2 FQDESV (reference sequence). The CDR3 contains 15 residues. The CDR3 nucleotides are TGTGCCAGCAGCCAGGGACTAGCGGGTAACAATGAGCAGTTCTTC. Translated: CASSQGLAGNNEQFF. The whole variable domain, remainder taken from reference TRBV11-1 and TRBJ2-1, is EAEVAQSPRYKITEKSQAVAFWCDPISGHATLYWYRQILGQGPELLVQFQDESVVDDSQLPKDRFSAERLKGVDSTLKIQPAELGDSAMYLCASSQGLAGNNEQFFGPGTRLTVL.

The CDR3: CASSLAETQYF. The DNA for the CDR3 is TGCGCCAGCAGCTTGGCGGAGACCCAGTACTTC. The chain carries TRBV5-1 and TRBJ2-5; no clear D. This CDR3 comprises 11 residues. V shed 0 bases and J shed 5 bases, with 2 bases lying between them. CDR1 SGHRS and CDR2 YFSETQ come from the germline V gene.

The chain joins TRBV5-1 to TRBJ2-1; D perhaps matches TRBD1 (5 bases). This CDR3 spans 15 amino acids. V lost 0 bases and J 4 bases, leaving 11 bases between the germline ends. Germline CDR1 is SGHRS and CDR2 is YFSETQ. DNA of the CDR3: TGCGCCAGCAGCTTGGCCAGTGGGGCATACAATGAGCAGTTCTTC. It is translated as CASSLASGAYNEQFF.

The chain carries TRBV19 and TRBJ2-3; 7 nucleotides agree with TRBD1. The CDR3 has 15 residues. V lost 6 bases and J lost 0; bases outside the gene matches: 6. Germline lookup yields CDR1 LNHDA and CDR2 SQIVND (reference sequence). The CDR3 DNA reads TGTGCCAGTAGGATGTGGGACAGTAGCACAGATACGCAGTATTTT. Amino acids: CASRMWDSSTDTQYF.

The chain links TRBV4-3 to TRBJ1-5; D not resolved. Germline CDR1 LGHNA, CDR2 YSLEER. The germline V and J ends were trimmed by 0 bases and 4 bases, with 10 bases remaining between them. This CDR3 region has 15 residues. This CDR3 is CASSQDRGRNQPQHF. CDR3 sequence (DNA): TGCGCCAGCAGCCAAGATCGGGGAAGGAATCAGCCCCAGCATTTT.

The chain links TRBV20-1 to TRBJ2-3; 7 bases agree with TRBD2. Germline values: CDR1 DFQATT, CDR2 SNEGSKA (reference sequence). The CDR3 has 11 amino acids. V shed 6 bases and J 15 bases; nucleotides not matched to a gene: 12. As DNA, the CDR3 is TGCAGTGCGGGGAGGGGCCACGGGGAATATTTT. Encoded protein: CSAGRGHGEYF.